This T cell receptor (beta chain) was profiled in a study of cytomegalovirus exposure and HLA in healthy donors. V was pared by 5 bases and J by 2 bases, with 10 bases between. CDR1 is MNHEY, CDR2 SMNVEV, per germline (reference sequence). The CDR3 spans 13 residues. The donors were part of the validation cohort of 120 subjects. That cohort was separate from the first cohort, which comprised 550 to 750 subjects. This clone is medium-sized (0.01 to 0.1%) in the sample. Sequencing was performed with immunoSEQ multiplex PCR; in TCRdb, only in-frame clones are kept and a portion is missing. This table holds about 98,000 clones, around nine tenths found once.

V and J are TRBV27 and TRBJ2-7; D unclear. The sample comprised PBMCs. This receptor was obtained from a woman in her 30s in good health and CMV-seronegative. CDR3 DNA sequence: TGTGCCAGCAGTACCCGACACACCTACGAGCAGTACTTC. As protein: CASSTRHTYEQYF.